This T cell receptor (beta chain) was obtained from a study of cytomegalovirus exposure and HLA in healthy donors. Concerning this clone itself: Its target is not known.

Study-wide points: TCR beta V- and J-gene trimming, according to a later analysis, was linked to a missense DCLRE1C variant. Later work associated roughly 17,000 TCR beta sequences with HLA alleles at 0.05 false discovery rate.

Germline V gives CDR1 MNHNS, CDR2 SASEGT. Trimming cost V 6 bases and J 5 bases; bases outside gene matches: 5. CDR3 size: 14 residues. Researchers ran the PCR with 60 Vbeta and 13 Jbeta primers. Assay used: immunoSEQ multiplex PCR; TCRdb lists only in-frame clones, some missing. The sample carries around 67,000 clones, 55% to 80% recorded once. The rearrangement links TRBV6-1 to TRBJ2-5; TRBD2 aligns across 11 bases. This TCR derives from a woman aged 25-40 years in good health and CMV-seronegative. The source material was PBMCs. The CDR3 spells CASRIAGGPETQYF. Written as DNA, the CDR3 is TGTGCCAGCAGGATAGCGGGGGGGCCCGAGACCCAGTACTTC.